Listed below are T cell receptor beta chains from one sample, sequenced in a study of cytomegalovirus exposure and HLA in healthy donors. The protocol was immunoSEQ multiplex PCR, while the TCRdb copy is restricted to in-frame clones and leaves out a portion. Counted here are more than 150,000 clones, 75% to 90% occurring once; the ten biggest clones make up 7.5% to 10%. The sequenced sample consisted of PBMCs. These TCRs come from a man aged 18 to 35 in good health and CMV-seropositive. Each CDR3 is given with its conserved first and last residue. The D gene is left open where the match is weak. Only some rows state a clone size, as once, few, many or a class for expanded clones.

v_gene,d_gene,j_gene,abundance,CDR3nt,CDR3aa
TRBV15,NA,TRBJ1-6,NA,TGTGCCACCAGCAGAGAGCCGGGCTCCTATAATTCACCCCTCCACTTT,CATSREPGSYNSPLHF
TRBV6-5,TRBD2,TRBJ2-7,NA,TGTGCCAGCACCCCCGGGGAGGGCCGGGGCGAGCAGTACTTC,CASTPGEGRGEQYF
TRBV30,TRBD1,TRBJ2-7,NA,TGTGCCGGACTGACAGGGGTGGGGGAGCAGTACTTC,CAGLTGVGEQYF
TRBV18,NA,TRBJ2-7,NA,TGTGCCAGCTCACCACTGGGAACAGGAACGTACGAGCAGTACTTC,CASSPLGTGTYEQYF
TRBV7-3,TRBD2,TRBJ2-3,NA,TGTGCCAGCAGCTCGCGGGGGGGCACAGATACGCAGTATTTT,CASSSRGGTDTQYF
TRBV4-1,NA,TRBJ2-5,NA,TGCGCCAGCAGCCTTGGACAGCAAGAGACCCAGTACTTC,CASSLGQQETQYF
TRBV30,NA,TRBJ2-7,NA,TGTGCCTGGAGTCCGGGACAACCCTACGAGCAGTACTTC,CAWSPGQPYEQYF
TRBV6-1,NA,TRBJ1-1,NA,TGTGCCAGCACCCCCCGGGGGGCCCCGAACACTGAAGCTTTCTTT,CASTPRGAPNTEAFF
TRBV4-3,TRBD1,TRBJ1-4,NA,TGCGCCAGCAGCCTTGGACAGGGGGCCGGTGAAAAACTGTTTTTT,CASSLGQGAGEKLFF
TRBV6-1,TRBD1,TRBJ1-4,NA,TGTGCCAGCAGTGAATGGGGGTTAATATACAGGGGGCGAGAAAAACTGTTTTTT,CASSEWGLIYRGREKLFF
TRBV29-1,TRBD1,TRBJ1-1,once,TGCAGCATAAGGACAGGGAACACTGAAGCTTTCTTT,CSIRTGNTEAFF
TRBV10-3,NA,TRBJ2-2,NA,TGTGCCATCAGTTCAGACTCCACCGGGGAGCTGTTTTTT,CAISSDSTGELFF
TRBV29-1,NA,TRBJ1-2,NA,TGCAGCGTTGTCCCCCAGGGGCGGTATGGCTACACCTTC,CSVVPQGRYGYTF
TRBV6-6,NA,TRBJ2-4,NA,TGTGCCAGCACTCAGACGGGATTAGCCAAAAACATTCAGTACTTC,CASTQTGLAKNIQYF
TRBV7-8,NA,TRBJ2-3,NA,TGTGCCAGCAGCGTCATTAGCGTCCTATTCACAGATACGCAGTATTTT,CASSVISVLFTDTQYF
TRBV2,NA,TRBJ2-3,few,TGTGCCAGCAGTGAAGCGACAGATACAGATACGCAGTATTTT,CASSEATDTDTQYF
TRBV19,TRBD1,TRBJ2-7,NA,TGTGCCAGTAGCACCGGGACAGGGGCCTACGAGCAGTACTTC,CASSTGTGAYEQYF
TRBV7-9,TRBD1,TRBJ2-7,NA,TGTGCCAGCAGCTCTCGGACAGGAAACTCCTACGAGCAGTACTTC,CASSSRTGNSYEQYF
TRBV19,NA,TRBJ2-3,NA,TGTGCCAGTAGTATTATGGTTGGCTGGGATACGCAGTATTTT,CASSIMVGWDTQYF
TRBV2,TRBD2,TRBJ2-3,NA,TGTGCCAGCAAGAGACTAGCCCTAACAGTCGGCACAGATACGCAGTATTTT,CASKRLALTVGTDTQYF
TRBV5-4,NA,TRBJ2-1,NA,TGTGCCAGCAGCTTGGAACTAGCCACGTACAATGAGCAGTTCTTC,CASSLELATYNEQFF
TRBV9,NA,TRBJ2-5,NA,TGTGCCAGCAGCGTAGAAGGTCTAGCCGAATTGGGGGAGACCCAGTACTTC,CASSVEGLAELGETQYF
TRBV28,TRBD1,TRBJ2-7,NA,TGTGCCAGCAGTCCCGGCCCTGGACAGGCGACATCCTACGAGCAGTACTTC,CASSPGPGQATSYEQYF
TRBV6-4,NA,TRBJ1-2,NA,TGTGCCAGCAGTCCCCTGACATTCGAGGGTGGCTACACCTTC,CASSPLTFEGGYTF
TRBV5-4,TRBD1,TRBJ1-1,NA,TGTGCCACCACCGAAGGACAGGAGAACACTGAAGCTTTCTTT,CATTEGQENTEAFF
TRBV9,TRBD2,TRBJ2-2,NA,TGTGCCAGCATGGGAAGACTAGCGGGGACCTCGAACACCGGGGAGCTGTTTTTT,CASMGRLAGTSNTGELFF
TRBV4-1,TRBD1,TRBJ1-2,NA,TGCGCCAGCAGCCTCCTTGCGACAGGGGGCGCGGTCTACACCTTC,CASSLLATGGAVYTF
TRBV7-8,TRBD2,TRBJ2-7,NA,TGTGCCAGCAGCTCCCGAGCGGGGGGCCCTTCTACCTACGAGCAGTACTTC,CASSSRAGGPSTYEQYF
TRBV12-5,NA,TRBJ1-5,NA,TGTGCTAGTGGTTTGTATTCCAATCAGCCCCAGCATTTT,CASGLYSNQPQHF
TRBV19,TRBD1,TRBJ1-5,NA,TGTGCCAGTAGTCGCTCCGGGACAGGGGGCGCTTATCAGCCCCAGCATTTT,CASSRSGTGGAYQPQHF
TRBV9,NA,TRBJ1-4,NA,TGTGCCAGCAGCCCTCTTCCCCAGGGAAAACTGTTTTTT,CASSPLPQGKLFF
TRBV5-8,NA,TRBJ1-2,NA,TGTGCCAGCAGCTACAAGTCGAACTATGGCTACACCTTC,CASSYKSNYGYTF
TRBV7-7,TRBD2,TRBJ2-5,NA,TGTGCTAGCAGCATAGCCGGGACTAGCGGGGCCGAGACCCAGTACTTC,CASSIAGTSGAETQYF
TRBV9,TRBD2,TRBJ2-1,NA,TGTGCCAGCAGCAGGGGGGGTGTAGCGGGGGTTTACAATGAGCAGTTCTTC,CASSRGGVAGVYNEQFF
TRBV4-2,NA,TRBJ1-5,once,TGTGCCAGCAGCCAAGAAGCTCGAGGTATTGGGCAGCCCCAGCATTTT,CASSQEARGIGQPQHF
TRBV6-1,TRBD2,TRBJ2-7,NA,TGTGCCATCTCGCGGGGGGCCCCCTACGAGCAGTACTTC,CAISRGAPYEQYF
TRBV5-1,NA,TRBJ1-6,NA,TGCGCCAGCAGCTCTACCGGAAGGGGTTACCGTTCACCCCTCCACTTT,CASSSTGRGYRSPLHF
TRBV4-2,TRBD1,TRBJ1-6,NA,TGTGCCAGCAGCCAAGGGGGGGACAGGAGAGGTTCACCCCTCCACTTT,CASSQGGDRRGSPLHF
TRBV5-4,TRBD2,TRBJ2-3,NA,TGTGCCAGCAGCTTGGTACTAGCGGGGGCCGGAGATACGCAGTATTTT,CASSLVLAGAGDTQYF
TRBV5-6,NA,TRBJ1-2,NA,TGTGCCAGCAGCTCCCGGGGGATAATTAACTATGGCTACACCTTC,CASSSRGIINYGYTF
TRBV6-5,NA,TRBJ2-7,NA,TGTGCCAGCAGTGTGGTCCCGGAAGGGGGATACGAGCAGTACTTC,CASSVVPEGGYEQYF
TRBV5-6,TRBD1,TRBJ1-2,NA,TGTGCCAGCAGCTTGATCAACCGGGACAGCTATGGCTACACCTTC,CASSLINRDSYGYTF
TRBV30,TRBD2,TRBJ2-3,NA,TGTGCCTGGAGTGTCGGGACTAGTACAGATACGCAGTATTTT,CAWSVGTSTDTQYF
TRBV7-2,NA,TRBJ2-1,NA,TGTGCCAGCAAAACGACCCGGGGGAGCTCCTACAATGAGCAGTTCTTC,CASKTTRGSSYNEQFF
TRBV27,TRBD1,TRBJ1-2,NA,TGTGCCAGCAGCCACAGGGGGCAGGGGAAGTATGGCTACACCTTC,CASSHRGQGKYGYTF
TRBV15,NA,TRBJ2-7,NA,TGTGCCACCAGCACAGTGACTAGGGCCTACGAGCAGTACTTC,CATSTVTRAYEQYF
TRBV18,TRBD1,TRBJ2-2,NA,TGTGCCAGCTCACCCAGCGGACAGGACACCGGGGAGCTGTTTTTT,CASSPSGQDTGELFF
TRBV29-1,NA,TRBJ2-3,NA,TGCAGCGTTGAGAAGGCGGAGGCTAGCACAGATACGCAGTATTTT,CSVEKAEASTDTQYF
TRBV7-9,NA,TRBJ1-3,NA,TGTGCCAGCAGCTCACAGGGAGAGAGAGGAAACACCATATATTTT,CASSSQGERGNTIYF
TRBV18,NA,TRBJ2-7,NA,TGTGCCAGCTCACCAGCGGGCGAGCAGTACTTC,CASSPAGEQYF
TRBV5-8,TRBD2,TRBJ2-2,once,TGTGCCAGCAGCCGGGGACTAGCGGACACCGGGGAGCTGTTTTTT,CASSRGLADTGELFF